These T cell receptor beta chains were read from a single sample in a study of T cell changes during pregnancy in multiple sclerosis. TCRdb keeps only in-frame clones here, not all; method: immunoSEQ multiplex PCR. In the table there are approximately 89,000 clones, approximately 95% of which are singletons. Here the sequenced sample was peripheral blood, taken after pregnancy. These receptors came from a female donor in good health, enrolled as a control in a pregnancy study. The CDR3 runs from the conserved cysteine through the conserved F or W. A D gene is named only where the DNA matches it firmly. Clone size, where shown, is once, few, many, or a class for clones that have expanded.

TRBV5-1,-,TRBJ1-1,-,TGCGCCAGCAGTCGTCTCGGGGGGCTAGGCACTGAAGCTTTCTTT,CASSRLGGLGTEAFF
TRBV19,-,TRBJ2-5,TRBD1,TGTGCCAGTAGTGTACTCGGACAGGAAGAGACCCAGTACTTC,CASSVLGQEETQYF
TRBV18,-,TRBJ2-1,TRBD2,TGTGCCAGCTCATCTGCTCTTGCTAGCGGGAGTTCCTACAATGAGCAGTTCTTC,CASSSALASGSSYNEQFF
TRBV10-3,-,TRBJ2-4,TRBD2,TGTGCCATCAGTGATGGGAGGGATCCCATTCAGTACTTC,CAISDGRDPIQYF
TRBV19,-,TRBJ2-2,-,TGTGCCAGTAGTATCTTTCCCGGGGAGCTGTTTTTT,CASSIFPGELFF
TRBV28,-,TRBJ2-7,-,TGTGCCAGCAGCCGCCCTGAGGGATACGAGCAGTACTTC,CASSRPEGYEQYF
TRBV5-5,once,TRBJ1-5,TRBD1,TGTGCCAGCAGCTTGGAGGACAGGTTTTTTCAGCCCCAGCATTTT,CASSLEDRFFQPQHF
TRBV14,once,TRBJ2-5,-,TGTGCCAGCTCCTCGGGTAGAGAGACCCAGTACTTC,CASSSGRETQYF
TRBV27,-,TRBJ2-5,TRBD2,TGTGCCAGCAGTTCCCCGGGGGGAGGGAAAGAGACCCAGTACTTC,CASSSPGGGKETQYF
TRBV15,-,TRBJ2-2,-,TGTGCCACCAGCCCTAGCGAGAACACCGGGGAGCTGTTTTTT,CATSPSENTGELFF
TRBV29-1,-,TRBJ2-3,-,TGCAGCGTTGGACACCAGCAAGATACGCAGTATTTT,CSVGHQQDTQYF
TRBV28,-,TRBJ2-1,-,TGTGCCAGCAGGTCGCGCCCTCGGAGCTCCTACAATGAGCAGTTCTTC,CASRSRPRSSYNEQFF
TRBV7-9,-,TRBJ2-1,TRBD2,TGTGCCAGCAGCTTAGGGAGACTAGCGGGAGGGAATGAGCAGTTCTTC,CASSLGRLAGGNEQFF
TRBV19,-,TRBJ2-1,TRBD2,TGTGCCAGTACGCATCCTGGACTAGCGCAGAGTGAGCAGTTCTTC,CASTHPGLAQSEQFF
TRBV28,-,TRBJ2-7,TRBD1,TGTGCCAGCATACTCACTCCGGGACAGGGAAGCGACGAGCAGTACTTC,CASILTPGQGSDEQYF
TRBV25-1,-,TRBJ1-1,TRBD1,TGTGCCAGCAGTGAATCAGGACAGGGACAGATTGAAGCTTTCTTT,CASSESGQGQIEAFF
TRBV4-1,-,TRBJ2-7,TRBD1,TGCGCCAGCAGCCAAGATTGGGACAGGATATTTTACGAGCAGTACTTC,CASSQDWDRIFYEQYF
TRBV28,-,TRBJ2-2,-,TGTGCCAGCTACACCCACCCCCAATCATCAGGCACCGGGGAGCTGTTTTTT,CASYTHPQSSGTGELFF
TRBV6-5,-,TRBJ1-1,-,TGTGCCAGCAACTTGGGCGGGATGAACACTGAAGCTTTCTTT,CASNLGGMNTEAFF
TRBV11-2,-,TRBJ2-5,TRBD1,TGTGCCAGCAGCTTAGATGGACAGGGCTTGGAGACCCAGTACTTC,CASSLDGQGLETQYF
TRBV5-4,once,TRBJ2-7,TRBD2,TGTGCCAGCAGCAACTTTAGCGGGAGGGCCTACGAGCAGTACTTC,CASSNFSGRAYEQYF
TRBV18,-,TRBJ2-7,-,TGTGCCAGCCACCCGGGGGACGGGAGAACCTACGAGCAGTACTTC,CASHPGDGRTYEQYF
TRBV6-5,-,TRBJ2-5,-,TGTGCCAGCAGGCCCGACGGGGGTCGGGAGACCCAGTACTTC,CASRPDGGRETQYF
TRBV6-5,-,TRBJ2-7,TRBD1,TGTGCCACTCAGGTGGGGACAGAAGACTACGAGCAGTACTTC,CATQVGTEDYEQYF
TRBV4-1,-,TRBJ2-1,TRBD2,TGCGCCAGCAGCCAAGTAGGTCCTAGCGGATACAATGAGCAGTTCTTC,CASSQVGPSGYNEQFF
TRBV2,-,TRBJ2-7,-,TGTGCCAGCAGTGAGGGGCTAGCGACCTCCTACGAGCAGTACTTC,CASSEGLATSYEQYF
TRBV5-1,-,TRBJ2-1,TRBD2,TGCGCCAGCAGCTTGGCCGAACTCCGGGAGGCCTACAATGAGCAGTTCTTC,CASSLAELREAYNEQFF
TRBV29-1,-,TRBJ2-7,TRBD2,TGCAGCGTTCGCCGGGACTATAACTACGAGCAGTACTTC,CSVRRDYNYEQYF
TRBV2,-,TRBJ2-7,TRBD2,TGTGCCAGCAGTATACTAGCGGGCCCCTACGAGCAGTACTTC,CASSILAGPYEQYF
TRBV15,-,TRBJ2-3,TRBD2,TGTGCCACCAGCAGAGACCAACGGACTAGCGGCACAGATACGCAGTATTTT,CATSRDQRTSGTDTQYF
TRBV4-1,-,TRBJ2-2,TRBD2,TGCGCCAGCAGCCAAGGCACGGGAGGGCCCCCCGGGGAGCTGTTTTTT,CASSQGTGGPPGELFF
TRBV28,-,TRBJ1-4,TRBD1,TGTGCCAGCAGCCCGACAGGGTATGGGGCTAATGAAAAACTGTTTTTT,CASSPTGYGANEKLFF
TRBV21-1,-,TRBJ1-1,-,TGTGCCAGAGAACAGGGCTTCTTT,CAREQGFF
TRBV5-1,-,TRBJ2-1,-,TGCGCCAGCAGCGGGAGGGGGTACAATGAGCAGTTCTTC,CASSGRGYNEQFF
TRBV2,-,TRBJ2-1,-,TGTGCCAGCAGTGAAGGCGGAGGCTCCTACAATGAGCAGTTCTTC,CASSEGGGSYNEQFF
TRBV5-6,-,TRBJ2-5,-,TGTGCCAGCAGCTTGGGCGGGAACCAAGAGACCCAGTACTTC,CASSLGGNQETQYF
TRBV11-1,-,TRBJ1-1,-,TGTGCCAGCAGCTTTACGTCTGGGGGGACTGAAGCTTTCTTT,CASSFTSGGTEAFF